Listed below are T cell receptor beta chains from one sample, sequenced in a study of PD-1 blockade in classical Hodgkin lymphoma. Method: immunoSEQ multiplex PCR; TCRdb's copy keeps in-frame clones and lacks some. Here the sample spans roughly 86,000 clones, about 83% being singletons. The specimen was peripheral blood mononuclear cells (PBMCs), collected before the fourth cycle of nivolumab. These receptors were taken from a human donor with classical Hodgkin lymphoma. Both conserved end residues are part of each CDR3. The D gene is left open where the match is weak. Clone size appears in some rows only: once, few, many, or a class for an expanded clone.

j_gene	d_gene	abundance	v_gene	CDR3aa	CDR3nt
TRBJ1-1	NA	NA	TRBV5-5	CASSFRLGNTEAFF	TGTGCCAGCAGCTTCAGGCTGGGGAACACTGAAGCTTTCTTT
TRBJ1-1	TRBD1	NA	TRBV5-4	CASSPPTGSNTEAFF	TGTGCCAGCAGCCCCCCGACAGGGTCGAACACTGAAGCTTTCTTT
TRBJ1-1	TRBD1	NA	TRBV27	CASSPRRDRGGNTEAFF	TGTGCCAGCAGCCCAAGGAGGGACAGGGGCGGAAACACTGAAGCTTTCTTT
TRBJ1-4	NA	few	TRBV28	CASSLTGSLTVLNEKLFF	TGTGCCAGCAGTTTGACGGGTTCGCTGACAGTCCTTAATGAAAAACTGTTTTTT
TRBJ2-5	TRBD2	NA	TRBV15	CATSNRLAGGGETQYF	TGTGCCACCAGCAACAGACTAGCGGGAGGGGGAGAGACCCAGTACTTC
TRBJ2-3	NA	once	TRBV6-1	CASSEGGVDTQYF	TGTGCCAGCAGTGAAGGGGGGGTGGATACGCAGTATTTT
TRBJ2-5	TRBD1	NA	TRBV7-6	CASSAGQGGETQYF	TGTGCCAGCAGTGCCGGACAGGGCGGGGAGACCCAGTACTTC
TRBJ2-7	TRBD2	NA	TRBV4-1	CASSQATSGRRNYEQYF	TGCGCCAGCAGCCAAGCAACTAGCGGGAGAAGGAACTACGAGCAGTACTTC
TRBJ2-7	TRBD2	NA	TRBV28	CASSSSGVYEQYF	TGTGCCAGCAGTTCTAGCGGAGTATACGAGCAGTACTTC
TRBJ2-4	NA	few	TRBV5-4	CASSLEGARNIQYF	TGTGCCAGCAGCTTGGAGGGAGCGAGAAACATTCAGTACTTC
TRBJ2-1	TRBD2	NA	TRBV19	CASTHSGRAHYNEQFF	TGTGCCAGTACCCATAGCGGGAGAGCCCACTACAATGAGCAGTTCTTC